The 11 T cell receptor beta chains in this list originate from one sample, sequenced in a study of read filtering for tumor transcriptome and immune sequencing. The library was built from about 400 ng RNA with molecular barcoded adaptors for alpha/delta and beta/gamma chains. Each CDR3 protein gets one entry after TCRdb re-called the reads with MiXCR. The sample lists roughly 60,000 distinct CDR3 sequences, roughly 20% occurring once. The material sequenced was a population of CD138-negative cells sorted from bone marrow. All receptors derive from a donor aged 40 or older with multiple myeloma.

This clonotype was seen ten or more times. V and J are TRBV24-1 and TRBJ2-1, with D perhaps assigned TRBD1 or TRBD2 (6 bases each). Germline assignment: CDR1 KGHDR and CDR2 SFDVKD. The CDR3 sequence is 17 residues long. The V gene lost 4 bases and the J gene lost 4 bases, with 19 bases spanning the gap. CDR3 residues: CATSDRSGGWRYNEQFF. CDR3 bases: TGTGCCACCAGTGACCGCTCCGGGGGCTGGAGGTACAATGAGCAGTTCTTC.

This clonotype was recorded at least ten times. The rearrangement links TRBV12-3 or TRBV12-4 to TRBJ2-3, with D tentatively TRBD2 (6 bases). This CDR3 is 16 amino acids long. V lost 5 bases, J lost 1 base, and 16 bases lay in between. CDR3 nucleotides: TGTGCCAGCAGTAGCCGGAGGGAGGCGGGCACAGATACGCAGTATTTT. Residues: CASSSRREAGTDTQYF.

Ten or more counts support this clonotype. The chain couples TRBV29-1 to TRBJ1-2; 11 bases line up with TRBD1. Trimming at V came to 6 bases and at J to 8 bases, leaving 5 bases not matched to a gene. Germline V gene data show CDR1 as SQVTM and CDR2 as ANQGSEA. This CDR3 is 12 amino acids long. The CDR3 sequence is CSVGQGDGGYTF. The CDR3 bases are TGCAGCGTGGGACAGGGGGATGGCGGCTACACCTTC.

Notes on this clonotype: A far larger clone is one base from this, pointing to a likely read error. The chain couples TRBV20-1 to TRBJ1-4, with D perhaps assigned TRBD1 or TRBD2 (5 bases each). The J call may be faulty, since TRBJ2-3 better matches the DNA end. Germline V gives CDR1 DFQATT, CDR2 SNEGSKA (reference sequence). CDR3 length: 14 residues. The CDR3 protein is CSARPPGLRDTQYF. The CDR3 region has the DNA TGCAGTGCTAGACCTCCGGGGCTGCGCGATACGCAGTATTTT.

This clonotype turned up a few times. An end of the junction does not agree with germline; a read error may underlie this. The V call is TRBV11-2, the J call TRBJ2-1, with D perhaps being TRBD1 or TRBD2 (5 bases each). The germline V gene has CDR1 SGHAT and CDR2 FQNNGV. The CDR3 is 13 amino acids. As DNA, the CDR3 is TGTGCCTGCAGAGGGGAGATACACAATGAGCAGTTCTTC. The encoded protein is CACRGEIHNEQFF.

This chain links TRBV5-4 with TRBJ2-5; a weak D match, TRBD2 (6 bases). CDR3 length: 15 amino acids. V was trimmed by 4 bases and J by 4 bases, leaving 17 bases between them. Per the germline V gene, CDR1 is SGHNT and CDR2 is YYREEE (reference sequence). The CDR3 DNA sequence: TGTGCCAGCAGCCAAATGACCTCAGCGGGAGAGACCCAGTACTTC. Encoded protein: CASSQMTSAGETQYF.

This clonotype was picked up many times. The chain couples TRBV20-1 to TRBJ1-1; D unclear. This CDR3 is built from 14 residues. Germline V CDR1 and CDR2: DFQATT, SNEGSKA (reference sequence). The V end lost 5 bases, the J end lost 0 bases, and 13 bases lay between the germline ends. The CDR3 DNA reads as TGCAGTGCTGAGGCCAGCTCCATGAACACTGAAGCTTTCTTT. Protein: CSAEASSMNTEAFF.

This clonotype has ten or more counts. The chain employs TRBV7-3 and TRBJ2-1; 9 bases line up with TRBD2. J gave up 3 bases and V 5 bases, and 2 bases lay outside the gene matches. The CDR3 has 14 amino acids. CDR1 is SGHTA and CDR2 is FQGTGA in the germline V gene. The CDR3 DNA sequence: TGTGCCAGCAGCAAGCGGGGGGACTACAATGAGCAGTTCTTC. Protein: CASSKRGDYNEQFF.

This clonotype was observed a single time. At one end the junction does not follow the germline gene, possibly because of a read error. CDR3 amino acids: CSVEDLGLAGSTDTQSF. For the CDR3, the DNA is TGCAGCGTTGAAGATTTGGGACTAGCGGGGAGCACAGATACGCAGTCTTTT. The rearrangement links TRBV29-1 to TRBJ2-3; 13 nucleotides line up with TRBD2. This CDR3 comprises 17 residues. Germline CDR1 and CDR2: SQVTM and ANQGSEA.

This clonotype was picked up many times. For the CDR3, the DNA is TGTGCCAGCAGTGGTAGCGGGGGCGCCGATGAGCAGTTCTTC. Translated: CASSGSGGADEQFF. The chain has TRBV6-1 and TRBJ2-1; 9 nucleotides align to TRBD2. CDR1 and CDR2 from the germline V gene are MNHNS and SASEGT. This CDR3 comprises 14 residues. J was trimmed by 8 bases and V by 4 bases; bases with no gene match: 6.

V usage is TRBV6-5 and J usage is TRBJ1-3; the D gene is possibly TRBD1 (6 bases). Trimming left V 2 bases short and J 0 bases short, with 11 bases between. The CDR3 consists of 16 residues. Per germline, CDR1 MNHEY and CDR2 SVGAGI. The CDR3 protein is CASSYEGGYSGNTIYF. The CDR3 DNA sequence: TGTGCCAGCAGTTACGAGGGGGGGTACTCTGGAAACACCATATATTTT.